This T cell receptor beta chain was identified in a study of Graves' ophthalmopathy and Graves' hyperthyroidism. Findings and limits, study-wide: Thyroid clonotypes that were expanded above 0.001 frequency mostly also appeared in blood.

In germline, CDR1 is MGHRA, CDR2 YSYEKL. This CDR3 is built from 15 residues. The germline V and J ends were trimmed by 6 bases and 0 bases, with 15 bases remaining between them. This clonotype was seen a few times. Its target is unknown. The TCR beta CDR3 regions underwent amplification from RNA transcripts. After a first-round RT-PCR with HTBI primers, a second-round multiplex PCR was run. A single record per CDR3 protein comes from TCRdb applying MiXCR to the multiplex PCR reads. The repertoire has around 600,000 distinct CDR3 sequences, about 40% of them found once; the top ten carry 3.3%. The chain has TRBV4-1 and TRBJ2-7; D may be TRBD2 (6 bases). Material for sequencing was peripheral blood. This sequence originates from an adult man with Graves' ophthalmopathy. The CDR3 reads CASRQSGSHSYEQYF. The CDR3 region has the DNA TGCGCCAGCAGGCAGAGCGGGTCACACTCCTACGAGCAGTACTTC.